This T cell receptor beta chain emerged from a study of cytomegalovirus exposure and HLA in healthy donors. Primers for the PCR totalled 60 Vbeta and 13 Jbeta. The protocol was immunoSEQ multiplex PCR, while the TCRdb copy is restricted to in-frame clones and leaves out a portion. The sample lists roughly 140,000 clones; 78% were seen once. After removal of 5 bases from V and 4 bases from J, the junction contained 7 bases not matched to a gene. Germline V gene sequence: CDR1 SGHTA, CDR2 FQGTGA. This CDR3 contains 15 residues. This sequence joins TRBV7-3 and TRBJ2-3; 9 positions match TRBD1. The sample taken for sequencing was PBMCs. The receptor comes from a female donor in good health and CMV-seronegative. The CDR3, as DNA: TGTGCCAGCAGCCGGGACAGGGAGGCGGCAGATACGCAGTATTTT. This translates into CASSRDREAADTQYF.